The next 19 T cell receptor beta chains were all read from a single sample in a study of somatic mutations in cytotoxic T cells in rheumatoid arthritis. Data came from immunoSEQ multiplex PCR; TCRdb stores just in-frame clones and leaves some out. Here the sample spans more than 9,000 clones, 65% to 80% being singletons. The specimen sequenced was CD8+ T cells sorted from blood. The origin of the receptors is an adult with rheumatoid arthritis.

The gene calls are TRBV7-2 and TRBJ1-4; unclear D gene. Germline-derived CDR1 and CDR2 are SGHTA and FQGNSA. The CDR3 extends over 12 amino acids. V lost 3 bases, J lost 10 bases, and 9 bases lay in between. The CDR3 nucleotides read TGTGCCAGCAGCTTTGAGATCGGAAAACTGTTTTTT. Translated: CASSFEIGKLFF.

The gene calls are TRBV2 and TRBJ1-4, with D possibly TRBD1 on 6 matching bases. CDR3 length: 16 amino acids. Trimming took 6 bases from V and 4 from J, leaving 18 bases between them. CDR1 is SNHLY, CDR2 FYNNEI, per germline. The CDR3 protein is CASSDPTQGVNEKLFF. As DNA, the CDR3 is TGTGCCAGCAGCGACCCAACACAGGGAGTTAATGAAAAACTGTTTTTT.

This rearrangement joins TRBV6-5 to TRBJ2-7; D not certain. This CDR3 region has 14 residues. Deletions cut 2 bases from V and 2 bases from J, with 10 bases between. CDR1 MNHEY and CDR2 SVGAGI come from the germline V gene. Here the CDR3 DNA reads TGTGCCAGCAGTTACGGCCCCACCACCTACGAGCAGTACTTC. Translation gives CASSYGPTTYEQYF.

The chain uses TRBV18 and TRBJ1-6; TRBD1 agrees at 8 bases. V lost 6 bases and J lost 6; bases outside the gene matches: 4. CDR3 length equals 14 residues. The germline V gene encodes CDR1 KGHSH and CDR2 LQKENI. CDR3 DNA sequence: TGTGCCAGCTCGCGAGACAGGGGTAATTCACCCCTCCACTTT. This codes for CASSRDRGNSPLHF.

V is TRBV11-2 and J is TRBJ2-7; D not resolved. Trimming stripped 1 base from V and 0 bases from J, with 10 bases between. The germline gives CDR1 SGHAT, CDR2 FQNNGV. The CDR3 runs to 15 residues. CDR3 in amino acids: CASSLGASPSYEQYF. Written as DNA, the CDR3 is TGTGCCAGCAGCTTAGGGGCTAGTCCCTCCTACGAGCAGTACTTC. The full variable domain, in which reference TRBV11-2 and TRBJ2-7 provide the parts outside the CDR3, is EAGVAQSPRYKIIEKRQSVAFWCNPISGHATLYWYQQILGQGPKLLIQFQNNGVVDDSQLPKDRFSAERLKGVDSTLKIQPAKLEDSAVYLCASSLGASPSYEQYFGPGTRLTVT.

V is TRBV11-2 and J is TRBJ2-1, with D hard to call. This CDR3 spans 14 amino acids. CDR1 is SGHAT and CDR2 is FQNNGV in the germline V gene. Trimming cost V 1 base and J 7 bases, with 11 bases left between them. CDR3 DNA sequence: TGTGCCAGCAGCTTAGCGCCTTGGGTAAATGAGCAGTTCTTC. It codes for CASSLAPWVNEQFF.

This clone has more than one count but fewer than ten. J is TRBJ2-7 and V is TRBV10-3; D is perhaps TRBD1 or TRBD2 (5 bases each). CDR3 size: 11 residues. CDR1 is ENHRY and CDR2 is SYGVKD in the germline V gene. V was pared by 4 bases and J by 4 bases, with 5 bases between. The CDR3 coding sequence is TGTGCCATCAGTGGGGGGTACGAGCAGTACTTC. The encoded protein is CAISGGYEQYF.

The CDR3 here is CASNDPGQGAPYEQYF. The DNA of the CDR3 is TGTGCCAGTAACGACCCAGGGCAGGGGGCCCCGTACGAGCAGTACTTC. The chain carries TRBV19 and TRBJ2-7, with TRBD1 identical over 8 bases. The CDR3 length is 16 residues. Germline V gene sequence: CDR1 LNHDA, CDR2 SQIVND (reference sequence). V trimming: 7 bases; J trimming: 4 bases; junction bases outside the gene matches: 15.

V gene TRBV5-1 combines with J gene TRBJ2-3; 7 bases fit TRBD1. The V gene's germline CDR1 is SGHRS and CDR2 YFSETQ. The V segment lost 2 bases and the J segment 0 bases; nucleotides outside the gene matches: 9. The length of the CDR3 is 17 residues. This CDR3 reads CASSFTDRVPSTDTQYF. CDR3 in DNA: TGCGCCAGCAGCTTTACAGACAGGGTGCCTAGCACAGATACGCAGTATTTT.

CDR3 sequence reads: CASIPDGDQGSYNSPLHF. The CDR3 nucleotides read TGTGCCAGCATCCCTGACGGGGACCAGGGCTCCTATAATTCACCCCTCCACTTT. This chain links TRBV21-1 with TRBJ1-6. TRBV21-1 is deemed a pseudogene. The CDR3 sequence is 18 residues long.

The genes are TRBV2 and TRBJ2-5; the D gene is possibly TRBD1 (6 bases). In germline, CDR1 is SNHLY, CDR2 FYNNEI. V was pared by 5 bases and J by 2 bases, with 12 bases between. The CDR3 sequence is 14 residues long. CDR3 bases: TGTGCCAGCAGTACCTGGACAGAGCAAGAGACCCAGTACTTC. Translation gives CASSTWTEQETQYF.

The table lists this clone with a count of one. The rearrangement links TRBV7-9 to TRBJ1-2, with 9 positions matching TRBD1. The CDR3 is 16 amino acids. The germline CDR1 and CDR2 sequences are SEHNR and FQNEAQ (reference sequence). The trim removed 5 bases at V and 0 bases at J, leaving 7 bases unmatched. The CDR3 DNA follows: TGTGCCAGCAGCCCCCCCGGGACAGGGCCTAACTATGGCTACACCTTC. It translates to CASSPPGTGPNYGYTF.

The chain links TRBV5-4 to TRBJ2-7; no reliable D call. The V gene's germline CDR1 is SGHNT and CDR2 YYREEE (reference sequence). The CDR3 consists of 16 residues. V lost 3 bases and J 1 base, leaving 17 bases between the germline ends. The CDR3 protein is CASSYPWAAKSYEQYF. DNA for the CDR3: TGTGCCAGCAGCTACCCTTGGGCAGCGAAATCCTACGAGCAGTACTTC.

The J gene is TRBJ2-1, the V gene TRBV19, with TRBD2 matching 13 bases. Trimming cost V 5 bases and J 4 bases; bases outside gene matches: 8. Per germline, CDR1 LNHDA and CDR2 SQIVND (reference sequence). CDR3 size: 17 residues. The CDR3 region is CASSPLPLAGGYNEQFF. In nucleotides, the CDR3 is TGTGCCAGTAGTCCCCTTCCACTAGCGGGGGGGTACAATGAGCAGTTCTTC.

The V call is TRBV6-1, the J call TRBJ1-5; unclear D gene. Trimming took 2 bases from V and 0 from J, leaving 11 bases between them. CDR1 and CDR2 (germline): MNHNS, SASEGT. This CDR3 contains 16 residues. The CDR3 nucleotides read TGTGCCAGCAGTGAATATGGGCGATATAGCAATCAGCCCCAGCATTTT. This codes for CASSEYGRYSNQPQHF.

The chain combines TRBV5-1 with TRBJ1-1; possible D gene TRBD1, 5 bases. CDR1 and CDR2 from the germline V gene are SGHRS and YFSETQ. The CDR3 has 12 residues. V lost 3 bases and J 8 bases, leaving 11 bases between the germline ends. The CDR3 here is CASSSGHTEAFF. As DNA, the CDR3 is TGCGCCAGCAGCTCCGGACATACCGAAGCTTTCTTT.

The gene calls are TRBV6-5 and TRBJ1-2, with D possibly TRBD1 on 6 matching bases. There are 15 residues in the CDR3. From germline, CDR1 is MNHEY and CDR2 SVGAGI. V gave up 0 bases and J gave up 7 bases, with 15 bases separating them. CDR3 protein: CASSYSPRGQLGYTF. CDR3 nucleotides: TGTGCCAGCAGTTACTCCCCGCGGGGACAACTTGGCTACACCTTC.

The V call is TRBV29-1, the J call TRBJ2-3; D is ambiguous. Deletions cut 2 bases from V and 2 bases from J, with 8 bases between. Germline loops: CDR1 SQVTM, CDR2 ANQGSEA. This CDR3 region has 13 residues. The CDR3 sequence: CSVELENTDTQYF. Written as DNA, the CDR3 is TGCAGCGTTGAATTGGAGAACACAGATACGCAGTATTTT.

CDR3 bases: TGTGCCAGCAGCCCCGGGGGAGGCAGCGAGCAGTACTTC. This gives the protein CASSPGGGSEQYF. The V and J genes are TRBV28 and TRBJ2-7; possibly TRBD2 for D (6 bases). This CDR3 is built from 13 residues. CDR1 and CDR2 from the germline V gene are MDHEN and SYDVKM. V was clipped by 6 bases and J by 6 bases, with 15 bases between them.